These 10 T cell receptor beta chains came from one sample sequenced in a study of shared clonotypes between healthy human individuals. Here immunoSEQ multiplex PCR was the method, and the copy in TCRdb shows in-frame clones only, minus some. The sample shows some 2.4 million clones, more than 85% of them seen only once. Sequencing input: naive CD4+ T cells from PBMCs. Subset indicated: CD45RA+ positively selected. Every receptor here comes from a man aged 18 to 29 in good health. Some clones in this sample may be carry-over from other donors' samples.

The V call is TRBV5-8, the J call TRBJ2-1, with 14 bases matching TRBD2. This CDR3 region has 16 residues. V trimming: 2 bases; J trimming: 7 bases; junction bases outside the gene matches: 5. Per the germline V gene, CDR1 is SGHTS and CDR2 is YDEGEE. As DNA, the CDR3 is TGTGCCAGCAGCTTAACGGGGACTAGCGGGAGTAATGAGCAGTTCTTC. Protein: CASSLTGTSGSNEQFF.

This clone came up once. The chain employs TRBV7-2 and TRBJ2-7, with 7 bases identical to TRBD2. The CDR3 loop spans 16 amino acids. V shed 5 bases and J 6 bases; nucleotides not matched to a gene: 16. Looked up from germline, CDR1 is SGHTA and CDR2 is FQGNSA. CDR3 residues: CASSQAAGSVPGEQYF. The CDR3 DNA reads as TGTGCCAGCAGCCAAGCAGCGGGATCGGTACCGGGCGAGCAGTACTTC.

This chain links TRBV7-9 with TRBJ2-7, with TRBD1 matching 8 bases. The length of the CDR3 is 16 residues. V was clipped by 2 bases and J by 0 bases; unmatched bases: 6. Germline lookup yields CDR1 SEHNR and CDR2 FQNEAQ (reference sequence). The CDR3 coding sequence is TGTGCCAGCAGCTTATTTTACGGGACAGGCTCCTACGAGCAGTACTTC. Amino acid sequence: CASSLFYGTGSYEQYF.

This chain joins TRBV7-3 and TRBJ2-1, with TRBD2 identical over 7 bases. Per germline, CDR1 SGHTA and CDR2 FQGTGA. This CDR3 is built from 16 residues. The V gene end was trimmed by 5 bases and the J gene end by 7 bases; junction bases not matched to a gene: 14. CDR3 nucleotides: TGTGCCAGCAGCCCATACCAGGCGGGAGATCTGAATGAGCAGTTCTTC. Protein product: CASSPYQAGDLNEQFF.

V is TRBV7-2 and J is TRBJ1-1; D may be TRBD1 (5 bases). V was cut by 2 bases and J by 5 bases, with 15 bases left in between. This CDR3 is 15 amino acids long. The germline gives CDR1 SGHTA, CDR2 FQGNSA. The CDR3 spells CASSLRQGRRTEAFF. In nucleotides, the CDR3 is TGTGCCAGCAGCTTAAGGCAGGGCAGAAGGACTGAAGCTTTCTTT.

The V and J genes are TRBV6-5 and TRBJ2-7; possible D gene TRBD1, 5 bases. V was clipped by 7 bases and J by 6 bases, with 22 bases between them. Germline CDR1 is MNHEY and CDR2 is SVGAGI. The CDR3 has 15 residues. The DNA of the CDR3 is TGTGCCAGCACTCTACGGACATCCTCGGAGAGCGAGCAGTACTTC. This translates into CASTLRTSSESEQYF.

The chain joins TRBV6-6 to TRBJ1-2; D gene ambiguous. Germline V gene lookup returns CDR1 MNHNY and CDR2 SVGAGI (reference sequence). V was cut by 2 bases and J by 4 bases, with 8 bases left in between. There are 13 residues in the CDR3. The CDR3 region is CASSYVGFYGYTF. The DNA for the CDR3 is TGTGCCAGCAGTTACGTGGGATTCTATGGCTACACCTTC.

This rearrangement joins TRBV21-1 to TRBJ2-4; TRBD1 is the table's D call and was not checked against the DNA. TRBV21-1 is a documented pseudogene. The CDR3 contains 18 residues. CDR3 region: CASSKESGQELAKNIQYF. In DNA form, the CDR3 reads TGTGCCAGCAGCAAAGAATCGGGACAAGAACTAGCCAAAAACATTCAGTACTTC.

The chain joins TRBV11-2 to TRBJ1-3; tentatively, D is TRBD1 (5 bases). Per the germline V gene, CDR1 is SGHAT and CDR2 is FQNNGV. The length of the CDR3 is 15 residues. V lost 5 bases and J lost 3, with 14 bases in between. CDR3: CASSPGTSVGNTIYF. Written as DNA, the CDR3 is TGTGCCAGCAGCCCGGGGACTTCGGTTGGAAACACCATATATTTT.

V and J are TRBV7-8 and TRBJ2-7, with D perhaps TRBD2 (5 bases). The CDR3 runs 17 residues. CDR1 and CDR2 from the germline V gene are SGHVS and FQNEAQ. V lost 5 bases and J lost 0, with 20 bases in between. CDR3 amino acids: CASSLTFGGPSSYEQYF. DNA for the CDR3: TGTGCCAGCAGCCTGACGTTTGGCGGGCCAAGCTCCTACGAGCAGTACTTC.